This T cell receptor beta chain was identified in a study of control samples from healthy donors and cancer patients. The assay was immunoSEQ multiplex PCR, and TCRdb's table has in-frame clones only and misses some. This table has roughly 88,000 clones, 91% appearing once. CDR1 is MNHEY, CDR2 SMNVEV, per germline (reference sequence). V lost 5 bases and J lost 7; bases outside the gene matches: 12. There are 15 residues in the CDR3. Sequencing was done on a sample of blood. The chain has TRBV27 and TRBJ1-2; 8 positions agree with TRBD1. The TCR originated in a man aged 50 to 59 in good health. The CDR3, as DNA: TGTGCCAGCAGTCCCGGCGGGACAGGCAAGGGTGGCTACACCTTC. This codes for CASSPGGTGKGGYTF.